This TCR beta chain was identified during a study of cytomegalovirus exposure and HLA in healthy donors. Study-wide context: Earlier, approximately 180 million T cells were analyzed, and some 120 million unique TCR beta sequences were found among them. Notes on the study in general: Later examination showed HLA-associated TCR beta chains had greater clonal expansion than equally common others. It was confirmed in vitro that a few of the CMV-associated chains were specific for CMV antigens. Reportedly, HLA-A and HLA-B alleles of most subjects were accurately predicted from TCR beta.

Turning to this clone: As yet, its antigen is unknown.

Vbeta (60) and Jbeta (13) primers were used in the PCR. The assay was immunoSEQ multiplex PCR, and TCRdb's table has in-frame clones only and misses some. The table counts some 89,000 clones; about 3.4% lies in the top ten. The germline V gene encodes CDR1 MNHEY and CDR2 SMNVEV (reference sequence). Between the trimmed V and J ends, which lost 5 bases and 0 bases, there was a span of 11 bases. The CDR3 contains 15 residues. The rearrangement joins TRBV27 to TRBJ1-5; D gene ambiguous. The sample comprised PBMCs. This receptor was identified in a young woman in good health and CMV-seronegative. CDR3 amino acids: CASSPKRSSNQPQHF. DNA for the CDR3: TGTGCCAGCAGTCCTAAGCGGAGTAGCAATCAGCCCCAGCATTTT.